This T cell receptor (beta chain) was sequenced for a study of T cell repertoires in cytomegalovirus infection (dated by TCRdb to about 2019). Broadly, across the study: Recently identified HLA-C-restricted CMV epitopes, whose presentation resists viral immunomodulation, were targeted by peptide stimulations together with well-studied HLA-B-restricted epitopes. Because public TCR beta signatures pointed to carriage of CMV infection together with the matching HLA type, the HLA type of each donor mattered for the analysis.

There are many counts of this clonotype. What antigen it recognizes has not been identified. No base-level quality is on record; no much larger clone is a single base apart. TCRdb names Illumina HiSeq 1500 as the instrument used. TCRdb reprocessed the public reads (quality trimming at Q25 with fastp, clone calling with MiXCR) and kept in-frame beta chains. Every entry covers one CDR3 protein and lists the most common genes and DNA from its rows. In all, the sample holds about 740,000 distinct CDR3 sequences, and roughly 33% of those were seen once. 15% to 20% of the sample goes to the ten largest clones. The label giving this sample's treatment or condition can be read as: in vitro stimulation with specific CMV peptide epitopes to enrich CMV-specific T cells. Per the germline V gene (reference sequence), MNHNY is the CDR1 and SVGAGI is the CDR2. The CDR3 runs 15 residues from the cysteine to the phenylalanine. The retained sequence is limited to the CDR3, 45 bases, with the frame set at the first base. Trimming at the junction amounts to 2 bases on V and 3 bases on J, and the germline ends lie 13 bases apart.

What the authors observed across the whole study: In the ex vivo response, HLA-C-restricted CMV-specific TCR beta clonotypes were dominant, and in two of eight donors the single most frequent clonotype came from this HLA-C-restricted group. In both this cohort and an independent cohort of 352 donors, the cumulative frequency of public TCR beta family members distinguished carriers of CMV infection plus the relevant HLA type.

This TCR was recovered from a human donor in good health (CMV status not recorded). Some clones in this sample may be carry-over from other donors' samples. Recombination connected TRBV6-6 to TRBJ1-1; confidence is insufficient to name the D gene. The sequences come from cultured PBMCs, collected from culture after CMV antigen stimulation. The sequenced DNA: TGTGCCAGCAGTTACAAACGCACACGGGACACTGAAGCTTTCTTT. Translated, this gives CASSYKRTRDTEAFF.